Presented here are 9 T cell receptor beta chains from one specimen sequenced in a study of blood T cell repertoires in COVID-19. The repertoire was sequenced with immunoSEQ multiplex PCR; TCRdb's copy has only in-frame clones and lacks some. The data show around 200,000 clones, with 70% to 90% seen just once and 0.77% held by the top ten. The sequencing input was PBMCs or T cells enriched from blood (not recorded which). The origin of the receptors is a woman aged 18-29 years who had recovered from COVID-19.

The table lists this clone with a few counts. The chain has TRBV25-1 and TRBJ1-2; TRBD1 agrees at 8 bases. CDR3 size: 13 residues. The germline V gene encodes CDR1 MGHDK and CDR2 SYGVNS. V shed 5 bases, J shed 3 bases, and the junction held 2 bases outside the gene matches. CDR3 loop: CASSSTGDYGYTF. In DNA form, the CDR3 reads TGTGCCAGCAGTTCGACAGGGGACTATGGCTACACCTTC.

This sequence joins TRBV10-2 and TRBJ2-1; D remains unclear. Germline CDR1 WSHSY, CDR2 SAAADI. V shed 4 bases and J shed 7 bases, with 5 bases lying between them. The CDR3 has 11 residues. This chain's CDR3 is CASSAGNEQFF. The CDR3 DNA sequence: TGCGCCAGCAGTGCCGGGAATGAGCAGTTCTTC.

V is TRBV7-2 and J is TRBJ2-7; possibly TRBD2 for D (6 bases). Per germline, CDR1 SGHTA and CDR2 FQGNSA. The CDR3 runs to 17 residues. V was shortened by 2 bases and J by 0 bases, with 17 bases between the two germline ends. DNA of the CDR3: TGTGCCAGCAGCTTACGGCGGAGCGGAGGGAGCTCCTACGAGCAGTACTTC. Amino acids: CASSLRRSGGSSYEQYF.

V and J are TRBV5-1 and TRBJ2-1; 11 positions match TRBD2. The V and J ends lost 0 bases and 7 bases, in that order; junction bases with no gene match: 3. From germline, CDR1 is SGHRS and CDR2 YFSETQ. The CDR3 consists of 15 residues. The CDR3 protein is CASSLGLAGGNEQFF. The CDR3 nucleotides are TGCGCCAGCAGCTTGGGCCTAGCGGGAGGAAATGAGCAGTTCTTC.

The V call is TRBV20-1, the J call TRBJ2-3; 10 bases line up with TRBD2. Germline lookup yields CDR1 DFQATT and CDR2 SNEGSKA (reference sequence). The CDR3 is 17 amino acids. V shed 3 bases, J shed 3 bases, and the junction held 12 bases outside the gene matches. The CDR3 spells CSASAGGLAGVTDTQYF. DNA of the CDR3: TGCAGTGCTAGTGCGGGAGGGCTAGCGGGAGTTACAGATACGCAGTATTTT.

The table lists this clone with a count of one. The chain has TRBV24-1 and TRBJ2-3; the D is unclear. Germline V lookup: CDR1 KGHDR, CDR2 SFDVKD. With 5 bases removed from V and 1 base from J, the gap between germline ends came to 6 bases. CDR3 size: 13 residues. The DNA for the CDR3 is TGTGCCACCAGTGCCCCGGGCACAGATACGCAGTATTTT. Its protein product is CATSAPGTDTQYF.

The chain has TRBV28 and TRBJ2-7; D may be TRBD2 (6 bases). The CDR3 is made up of 14 amino acids. Germline CDR1 is MDHEN and CDR2 is SYDVKM. V dropped 3 bases and J dropped 3 bases, with 12 bases sitting between them. For the CDR3, the DNA is TGTGCCAGCAGTTTGATCGCGGGAAACTACGAGCAGTACTTC. Encoded protein: CASSLIAGNYEQYF.

The chain uses TRBV6-5 and TRBJ2-7, with TRBD2 matching 7 bases. The junction had 7 bases not matched to a gene; V was cut back by 5 bases and J by 0 bases. The CDR3 has 15 amino acids. CDR1 is MNHEY, CDR2 SVGAGI, per germline. The DNA of the CDR3 is TGTGCCAGCAGTAAAAAAGCGGGGAGCTCCTACGAGCAGTACTTC. Translation: CASSKKAGSSYEQYF.

This sequence joins TRBV18 and TRBJ2-7, with a tentative D call TRBD2 (5 bases). CDR1 and CDR2 from the germline V gene are KGHSH and LQKENI. The CDR3 loop spans 16 amino acids. The ends were cut back, 3 bases at V and 3 bases at J, with 18 bases in the middle. The CDR3 sequence: CASSPTPGYRSYEQYF. The CDR3, as DNA: TGTGCCAGCTCACCTACCCCGGGGTACAGAAGCTACGAGCAGTACTTC.